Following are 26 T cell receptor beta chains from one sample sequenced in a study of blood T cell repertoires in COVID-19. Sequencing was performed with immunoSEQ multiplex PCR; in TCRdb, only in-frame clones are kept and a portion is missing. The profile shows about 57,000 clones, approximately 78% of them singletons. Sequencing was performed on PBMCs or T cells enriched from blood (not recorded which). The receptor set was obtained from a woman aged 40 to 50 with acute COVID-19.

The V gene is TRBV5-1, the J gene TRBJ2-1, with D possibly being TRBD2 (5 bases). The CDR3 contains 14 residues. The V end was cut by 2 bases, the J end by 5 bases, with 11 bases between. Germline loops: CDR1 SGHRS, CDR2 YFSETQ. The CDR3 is CASSFSRTDNEQFF. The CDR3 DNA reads TGCGCCAGCAGCTTTTCCAGGACTGACAATGAGCAGTTCTTC.

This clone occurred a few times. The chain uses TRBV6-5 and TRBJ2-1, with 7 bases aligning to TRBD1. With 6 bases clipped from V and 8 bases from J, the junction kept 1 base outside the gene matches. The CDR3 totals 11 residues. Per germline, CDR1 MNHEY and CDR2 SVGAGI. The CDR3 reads CASRGGDEQFF. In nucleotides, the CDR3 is TGTGCCAGCAGAGGGGGCGATGAGCAGTTCTTC.

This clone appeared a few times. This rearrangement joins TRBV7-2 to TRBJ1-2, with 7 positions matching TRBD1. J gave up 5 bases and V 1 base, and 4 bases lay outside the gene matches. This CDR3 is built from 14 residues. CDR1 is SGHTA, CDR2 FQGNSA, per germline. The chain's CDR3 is CASSLGTGPYGYTF. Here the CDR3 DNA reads TGTGCCAGCAGCTTAGGGACAGGACCGTATGGCTACACCTTC.

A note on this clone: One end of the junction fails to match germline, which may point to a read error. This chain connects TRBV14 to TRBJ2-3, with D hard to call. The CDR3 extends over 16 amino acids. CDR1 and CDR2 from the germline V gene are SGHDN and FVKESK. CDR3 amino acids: CASSKEAGLYADTQYF. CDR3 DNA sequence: TGTGCCAGCAGCAAAGAGGCTGGTCTTTATGCAGATACGCAGTATTTT.

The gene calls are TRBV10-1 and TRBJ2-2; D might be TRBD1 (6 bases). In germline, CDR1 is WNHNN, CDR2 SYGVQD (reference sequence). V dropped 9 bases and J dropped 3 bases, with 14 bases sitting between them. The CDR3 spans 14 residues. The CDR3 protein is CASTWDTDTGELFF. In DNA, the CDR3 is TGCGCCAGTACTTGGGACACCGACACCGGGGAGCTGTTTTTT.

The CDR3 loop reads CASSRRDSLIDEQYV. The CDR3 DNA is TGTGCCAGCAGCCGCAGGGACAGCCTTATCGACGAGCAGTACGTC. The chain couples TRBV6-6 to TRBJ2-7; 7 bases align to TRBD1. Germline CDR1 is MNHNY and CDR2 is SVGAGI (reference sequence). CDR3 size: 15 residues. Trimming took 6 bases from V and 5 from J; bases not matched to a gene: 13.

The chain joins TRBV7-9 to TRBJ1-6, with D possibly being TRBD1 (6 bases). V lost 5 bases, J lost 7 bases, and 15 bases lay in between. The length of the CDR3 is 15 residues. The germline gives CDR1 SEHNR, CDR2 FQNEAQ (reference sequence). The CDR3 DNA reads TGTGCCAGCAGCCTCTGGGACATTGAAAATTCACCCCTCCACTTT. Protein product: CASSLWDIENSPLHF.

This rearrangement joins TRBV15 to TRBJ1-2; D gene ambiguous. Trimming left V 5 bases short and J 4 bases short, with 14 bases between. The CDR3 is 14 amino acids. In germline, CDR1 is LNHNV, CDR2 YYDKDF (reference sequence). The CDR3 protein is CATSPRTGSYGYTF. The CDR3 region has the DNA TGTGCCACCAGCCCCCGGACGGGGAGCTATGGCTACACCTTC.

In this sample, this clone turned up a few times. The CDR3: CASSQAGLAGHTGELFF. CDR3 coding DNA: TGTGCCAGCAGCCAAGCGGGACTAGCGGGACACACCGGGGAGCTGTTTTTT. The genes are TRBV4-2 and TRBJ2-2, with 13 positions matching TRBD2. Germline CDR1 LGHNA, CDR2 YNFKEQ. The trim removed 1 base at V and 3 bases at J, leaving 2 bases unmatched. The CDR3 sequence is 17 residues long.

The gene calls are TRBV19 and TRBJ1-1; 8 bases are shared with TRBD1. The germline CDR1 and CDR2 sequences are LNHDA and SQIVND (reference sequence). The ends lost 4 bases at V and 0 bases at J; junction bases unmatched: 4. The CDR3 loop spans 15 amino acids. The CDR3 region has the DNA TGTGCCAGTAGTACAGGGGGCGGCATGAACACTGAAGCTTTCTTT. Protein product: CASSTGGGMNTEAFF.

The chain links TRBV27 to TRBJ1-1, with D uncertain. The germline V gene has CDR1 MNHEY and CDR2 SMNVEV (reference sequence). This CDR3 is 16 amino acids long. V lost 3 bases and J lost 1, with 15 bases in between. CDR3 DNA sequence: TGTGCCAGCAGTTTGTCTTTCCACAATGGGAACACTGAAGCTTTCTTT. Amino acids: CASSLSFHNGNTEAFF.

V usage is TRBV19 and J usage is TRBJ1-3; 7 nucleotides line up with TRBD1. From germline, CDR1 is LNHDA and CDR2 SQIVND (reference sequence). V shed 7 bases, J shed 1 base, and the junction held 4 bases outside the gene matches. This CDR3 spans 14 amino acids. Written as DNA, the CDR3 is TGTGCCAGTACCGACAGGGAATCTGGAAACACCATATATTTT. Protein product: CASTDRESGNTIYF.

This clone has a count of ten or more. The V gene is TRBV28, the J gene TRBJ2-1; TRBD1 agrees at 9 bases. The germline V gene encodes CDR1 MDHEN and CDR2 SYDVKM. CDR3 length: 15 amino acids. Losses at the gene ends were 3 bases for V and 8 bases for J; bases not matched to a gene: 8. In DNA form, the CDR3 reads TGTGCCAGCAGTTTGGTGGGACAGGGCCGGGATGAGCAGTTCTTC. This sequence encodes CASSLVGQGRDEQFF. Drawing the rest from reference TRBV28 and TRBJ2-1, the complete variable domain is DVKVTQSSRYLVKRTGEKVFLECVQDMDHENMFWYRQDPGLGLRLIYFSYDVKMKEKGDIPEGYSVSREKKERFSLILESASTNQTSMYLCASSLVGQGRDEQFFGPGTRLTVL.

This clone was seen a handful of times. As DNA, the CDR3 is TGTGCCAGCAGCCCGGGGGTAGGGCTGCCCGGGTATGGCTACACCTTC. The encoded protein is CASSPGVGLPGYGYTF. The chain links TRBV5-6 to TRBJ1-2, with D possibly being TRBD1 (5 bases). This CDR3 region has 16 residues. Trimming shortened V by 4 bases and J by 5 bases, and 21 bases separated the two germline ends. Germline lookup yields CDR1 SGHDT and CDR2 YYEEEE.

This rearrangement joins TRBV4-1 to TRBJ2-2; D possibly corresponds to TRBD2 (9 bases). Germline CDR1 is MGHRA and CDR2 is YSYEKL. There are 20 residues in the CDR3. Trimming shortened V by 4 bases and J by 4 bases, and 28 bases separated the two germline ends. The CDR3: CASSLRGTGDSGGLTGELFF. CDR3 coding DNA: TGCGCCAGCAGCCTCCGCGGGACAGGCGATAGCGGGGGCCTCACCGGGGAGCTGTTTTTT.

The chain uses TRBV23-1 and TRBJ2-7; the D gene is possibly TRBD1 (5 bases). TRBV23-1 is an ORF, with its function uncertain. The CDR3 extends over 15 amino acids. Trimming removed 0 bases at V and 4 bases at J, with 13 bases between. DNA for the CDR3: TGCGCCAGCAGTCAATCAAGCCAGGGTAAGTACGAGCAGTACTTC. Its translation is CASSQSSQGKYEQYF.

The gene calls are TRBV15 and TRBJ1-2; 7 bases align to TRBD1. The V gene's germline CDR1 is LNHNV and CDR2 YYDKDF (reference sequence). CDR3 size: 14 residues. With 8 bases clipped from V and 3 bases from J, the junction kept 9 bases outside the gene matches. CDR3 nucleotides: TGTGCCACCTCCCCAGGGGGGTTGGACTATGGCTACACCTTC. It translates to CATSPGGLDYGYTF.

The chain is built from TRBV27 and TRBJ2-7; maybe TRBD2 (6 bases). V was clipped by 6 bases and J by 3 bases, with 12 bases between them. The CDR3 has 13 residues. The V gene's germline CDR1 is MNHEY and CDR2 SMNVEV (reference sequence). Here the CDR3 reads CASSYGLYYEQYF. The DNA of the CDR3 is TGTGCCAGCAGCTACGGACTATACTACGAGCAGTACTTC.

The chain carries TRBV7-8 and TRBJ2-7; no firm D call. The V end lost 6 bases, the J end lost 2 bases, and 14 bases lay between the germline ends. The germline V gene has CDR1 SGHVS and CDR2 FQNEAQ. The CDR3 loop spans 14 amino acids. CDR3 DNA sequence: TGTGCCAGCAGGGAACTGCCCACTACCTACGAGCAGTACTTC. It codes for CASRELPTTYEQYF.

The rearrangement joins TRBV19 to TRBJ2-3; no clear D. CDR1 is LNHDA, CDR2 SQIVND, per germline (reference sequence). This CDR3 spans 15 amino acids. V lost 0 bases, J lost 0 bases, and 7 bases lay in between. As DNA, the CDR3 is TGTGCCAGTAGTATAGATAGCACAAGCACAGATACGCAGTATTTT. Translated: CASSIDSTSTDTQYF.

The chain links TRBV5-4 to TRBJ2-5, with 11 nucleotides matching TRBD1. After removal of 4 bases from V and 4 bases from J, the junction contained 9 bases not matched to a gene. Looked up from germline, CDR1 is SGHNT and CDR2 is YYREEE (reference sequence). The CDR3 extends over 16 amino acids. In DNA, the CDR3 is TGTGCCAGCAGCGGCGGACAGGGGGCGAATGTAGAGACCCAGTACTTC. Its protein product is CASSGGQGANVETQYF. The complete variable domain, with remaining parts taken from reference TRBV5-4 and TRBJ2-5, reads ETGVTQSPTHLIKTRGQQVTLRCSSQSGHNTVSWYQQALGQGPQFIFQYYREEENGRGNFPPRFSGLQFPNYSSELNVNALELDDSALYLCASSGGQGANVETQYFGPGTRLLVL.

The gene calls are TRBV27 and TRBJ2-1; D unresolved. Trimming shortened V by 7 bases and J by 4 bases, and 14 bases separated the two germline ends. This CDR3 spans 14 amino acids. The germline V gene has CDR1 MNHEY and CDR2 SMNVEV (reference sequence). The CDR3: CASKVQRTYNEQFF. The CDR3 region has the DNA TGTGCCAGCAAGGTGCAGCGCACTTACAATGAGCAGTTCTTC.

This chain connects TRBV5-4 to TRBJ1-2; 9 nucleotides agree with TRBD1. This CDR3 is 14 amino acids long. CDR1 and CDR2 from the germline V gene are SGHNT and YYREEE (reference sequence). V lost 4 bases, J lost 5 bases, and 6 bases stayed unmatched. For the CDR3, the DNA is TGTGCCAGCAGCGGACGGACAGGGGTTTATGGCTACACCTTC. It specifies CASSGRTGVYGYTF.

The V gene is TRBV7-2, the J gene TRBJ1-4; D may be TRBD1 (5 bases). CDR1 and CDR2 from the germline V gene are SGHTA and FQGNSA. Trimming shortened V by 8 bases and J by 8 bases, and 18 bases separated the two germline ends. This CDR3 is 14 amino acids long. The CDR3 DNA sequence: TGTGCCAGCCGCCCAGGGTCAGTAAACGAAAAACTGTTTTTT. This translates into CASRPGSVNEKLFF.

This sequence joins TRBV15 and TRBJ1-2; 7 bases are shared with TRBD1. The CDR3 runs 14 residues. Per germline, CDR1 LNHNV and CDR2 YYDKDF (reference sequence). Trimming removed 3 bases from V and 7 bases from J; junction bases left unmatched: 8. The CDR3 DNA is TGTGCCACCAGCAGCGTGGACAGGCGGAGTGGCTACACCTTC. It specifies CATSSVDRRSGYTF.

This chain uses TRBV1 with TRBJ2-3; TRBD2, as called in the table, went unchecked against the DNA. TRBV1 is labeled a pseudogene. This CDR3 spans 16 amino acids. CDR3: CTSSEPVAGSTDTQYF. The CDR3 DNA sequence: TGCACCAGCAGCGAGCCGGTGGCGGGGTCCACAGATACGCAGTATTTT.